These T cell receptor beta chains were read from a single sample in a study of blood T cell repertoires in COVID-19. Data came from immunoSEQ multiplex PCR; TCRdb stores just in-frame clones and leaves some out. The sample includes approximately 260,000 clones, around 88% of them seen just once. The material sequenced was PBMCs or T cells enriched from blood (not recorded which). These receptors originate from a woman in her 40s with acute COVID-19. CDR3s include the opening cysteine and the closing phenylalanine or tryptophan. D genes are given only for firm matches. Some rows have no size entry. The others give once, few or many, or a class for an expanded clone.

NA	TRBV2	TRBJ1-5	NA	TGTGCCAGCAGTGATGTAGGAGTTCCCCCCCAGCATTTT	CASSDVGVPPQHF
once	TRBV5-1	TRBJ2-7	TRBD2	TGCGCCAGCAGCCCGGTTTATACTGGTGGCGTTACCGGGACTAGTGATTACGAGCAGTACTTC	CASSPVYTGGVTGTSDYEQYF
NA	TRBV13	TRBJ1-1	NA	TGTGCCAGCAGTCTCCAGGGAGGAAACACTGAAGCTTTCTTT	CASSLQGGNTEAFF
once	TRBV2	TRBJ1-3	NA	TGTGCCAGCAGTGAAGCGGCACCAAGCTCTGGAAACACCATATATTTT	CASSEAAPSSGNTIYF
NA	TRBV2	TRBJ1-1	NA	TGTGCCACCGTCTTCGAGTCGGGCACTGAAGCTTTCTTT	CATVFESGTEAFF
NA	TRBV5-8	TRBJ2-1	TRBD2	TGTGCCAGCAGCAAACCGGGACTAGGCCTAAATGAGCAGTTCTTC	CASSKPGLGLNEQFF
NA	TRBV9	TRBJ2-2	TRBD1	TGTGCCAGCAGCGGCGGACAGGGATGGACCGGGGAGCTGTTTTTT	CASSGGQGWTGELFF
NA	TRBV5-6	TRBJ1-4	NA	TGTGCCAGCAGTGCCAGTGCAACTAATGAAAAACTGTTTTTT	CASSASATNEKLFF
NA	TRBV29-1	TRBJ1-3	NA	TGCAGCGCTACGGACAGCTCTGGAAACACCATATATTTT	CSATDSSGNTIYF
NA	TRBV24-1	TRBJ2-5	NA	TGTGCCACCAGTCGGGGATTTCAAGAGACCCAGTACTTC	CATSRGFQETQYF
once	TRBV7-2	TRBJ2-3	TRBD2	TGTGCCAGCAGCTGGGGGACTAGCGGGAACTGGGGGACAGATACGCAGTATTTT	CASSWGTSGNWGTDTQYF
once	TRBV5-1	TRBJ2-2	TRBD1	TGCGCCAGCAGCCCGACGGACAGGGACGGGAGAAGACTGTTTTTT	CASSPTDRDGRRLFF
few	TRBV4-3	TRBJ2-2	TRBD2	TGCGCCAGCAGCCGAGTTATGGGACTAGTAGACACCGGGGAGCTGTTTTTT	CASSRVMGLVDTGELFF
NA	TRBV4-1	TRBJ2-2	NA	TGCGCCAGCAGCCAATTGCTAATCGGGGGTTCGAACACCGGGGAGCTGTTTTTT	CASSQLLIGGSNTGELFF
NA	TRBV7-2	TRBJ2-1	TRBD2	TGTGCCAGCAGGGGAAGGGACTATAACAATGAGCAGTTCTTC	CASRGRDYNNEQFF
once	TRBV5-6	TRBJ1-1	NA	TGTGCCAGCAGCTACCGGACAGCTGAAAACGAAGCTTTCTTT	CASSYRTAENEAFF
NA	TRBV9	TRBJ2-5	NA	TGTGCCAGCAGCCTAGACATGTCGAGGCAGTACTTC	CASSLDMSRQYF
few	TRBV27	TRBJ2-7	TRBD2	TGTGCCAGCAGTCAAGGACTAGCGGTTAACGAGCAGTACTTC	CASSQGLAVNEQYF
NA	TRBV28	TRBJ1-6	TRBD1	TGTGCCAGCAGTTTATCTGGGACAGGGCGATCACCCCTCCACTTT	CASSLSGTGRSPLHF
NA	TRBV3-1/TRBV3-2	TRBJ1-1	NA	TGTGCCAGCGAGAGCAGGACAAACACTGAAGCTTTCTTT	CASESRTNTEAFF
NA	TRBV30	TRBJ1-1	NA	TGTGCCTGGAGCCTACGCACTGAAGCTTTCTTT	CAWSLRTEAFF
NA	TRBV3-1/TRBV3-2	TRBJ1-1	NA	TGTGCCAGCAGCCAAGGGGGCGGGGGCACTGAAGCTTTCTTT	CASSQGGGGTEAFF
NA	TRBV29-1	TRBJ1-5	TRBD1	TGCAGCGTCGACACAGGGGGGAGTCAGCCCCAGCATTTT	CSVDTGGSQPQHF
NA	TRBV9	TRBJ2-3	NA	TGTGCCAGCAGCCCGCGTTCAGATACGCAGTATTTT	CASSPRSDTQYF
few	TRBV3-1/TRBV3-2	TRBJ2-5	NA	TGTGCCAGCAGCCAAGACGTTCAGGGAGAGACCCAGTACTTC	CASSQDVQGETQYF
NA	TRBV7-6	TRBJ1-4	NA	TGTGCCAGCAGCTTAGCTCAGGGGTTGGTAGGAGAAAAACTGTTTTTT	CASSLAQGLVGEKLFF
NA	TRBV5-1	TRBJ1-3	NA	TGCGCCAGCAGCTTGGCGACAGGAGCTGGAAACACCATATATTTT	CASSLATGAGNTIYF